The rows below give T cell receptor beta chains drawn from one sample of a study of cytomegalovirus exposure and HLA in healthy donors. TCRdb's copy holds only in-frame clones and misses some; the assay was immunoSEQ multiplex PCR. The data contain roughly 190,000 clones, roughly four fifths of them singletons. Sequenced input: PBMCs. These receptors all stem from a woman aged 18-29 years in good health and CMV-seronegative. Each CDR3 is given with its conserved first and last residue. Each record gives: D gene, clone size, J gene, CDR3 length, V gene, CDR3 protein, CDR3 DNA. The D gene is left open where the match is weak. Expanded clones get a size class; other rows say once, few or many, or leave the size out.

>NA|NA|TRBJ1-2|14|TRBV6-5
CASSYSTDSYGYTF
TGTGCCAGCAGTTACTCGACAGATTCCTATGGCTACACCTTC
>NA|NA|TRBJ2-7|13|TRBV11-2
CASSLREAYEQYF
TGTGCCAGCAGCTTGCGGGAAGCCTACGAGCAGTACTTC
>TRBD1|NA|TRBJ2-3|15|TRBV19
CASAMGQSPADTQYF
TGTGCCAGTGCCATGGGACAGTCCCCCGCGGATACGCAGTATTTT
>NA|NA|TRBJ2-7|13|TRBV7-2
CASSRLADYEQYF
TGTGCCAGCAGTCGCCTCGCGGATTACGAGCAGTACTTC
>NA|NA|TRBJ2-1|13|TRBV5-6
CASSLGPPGSQFF
TGTGCCAGCAGCTTAGGACCCCCGGGGTCGCAGTTCTTC
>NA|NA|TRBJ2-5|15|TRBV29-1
CSVQKGVLLQETQYF
TGCAGCGTTCAAAAGGGAGTCCTGTTACAAGAGACCCAGTACTTC
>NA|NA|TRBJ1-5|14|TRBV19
CASSSQEFNQPQHF
TGTGCCAGTAGTAGTCAGGAATTTAATCAGCCCCAGCATTTT
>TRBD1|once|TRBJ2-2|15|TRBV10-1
CASATGGANTGELFF
TGCGCCAGCGCCACAGGGGGCGCGAACACCGGGGAGCTGTTTTTT
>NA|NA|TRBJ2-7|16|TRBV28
CASSLRSRERSYEQYF
TGTGCCAGCAGTTTAAGATCCCGGGAACGCTCTTACGAGCAGTACTTC
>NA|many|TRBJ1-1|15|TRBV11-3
CASSPVGHEITEAFF
TGTGCCAGCAGCCCAGTGGGACACGAGATCACTGAAGCTTTCTTT
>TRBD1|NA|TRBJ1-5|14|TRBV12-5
CASAWGDRRQPQHF
TGTGCTAGTGCCTGGGGGGACAGGAGACAGCCCCAGCATTTT
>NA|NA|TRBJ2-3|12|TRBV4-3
CASSQGPGGQYF
TGCGCCAGCAGCCAAGGCCCCGGGGGGCAGTATTTT
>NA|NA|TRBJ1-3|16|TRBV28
CASSLRVTLSGNTIYF
TGTGCCAGCAGTTTACGGGTTACCCTCTCTGGAAACACCATATATTTT
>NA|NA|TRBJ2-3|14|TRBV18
CASSPQGATDTQYF
TGTGCCAGCTCACCACAAGGGGCTACAGATACGCAGTATTTT
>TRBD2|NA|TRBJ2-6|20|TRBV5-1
CASSLGTSGTISSGANVLTF
TGCGCCAGCAGCTTGGGGACTAGCGGGACGATAAGCTCTGGGGCCAACGTCCTGACTTTC
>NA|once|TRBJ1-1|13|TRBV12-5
CASAWEGGTEAFF
TGTGCTAGTGCTTGGGAGGGAGGCACTGAAGCTTTCTTT
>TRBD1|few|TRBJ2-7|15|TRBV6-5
CASSTKGGSSYEQYF
TGTGCCAGCAGTACGAAAGGGGGCTCGTCCTACGAGCAGTACTTC
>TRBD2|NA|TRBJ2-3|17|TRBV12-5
CASGSVTSGTSTDTQYF
TGTGCTAGTGGTTCCGTAACTAGCGGGACTAGCACAGATACGCAGTATTTT
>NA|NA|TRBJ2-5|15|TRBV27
CASSSLAERGETQYF
TGTGCCAGCAGTTCCTTAGCGGAGAGGGGAGAGACCCAGTACTTC
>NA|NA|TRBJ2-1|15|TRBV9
CASSVAGTGYNEQFF
TGTGCCAGCAGCGTAGCGGGAACGGGCTACAATGAGCAGTTCTTC
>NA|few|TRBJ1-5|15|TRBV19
CASSVQGGGRQPQHF
TGTGCCAGTAGTGTACAGGGTGGGGGCAGACAGCCCCAGCATTTT
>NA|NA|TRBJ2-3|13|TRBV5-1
CASSDQGTDTQYF
TGCGCCAGCAGCGATCAGGGCACAGATACGCAGTATTTT
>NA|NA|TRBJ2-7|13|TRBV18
CASSLQRGNEQYF
TGTGCCAGCTCGCTTCAACGGGGGAACGAGCAGTACTTC
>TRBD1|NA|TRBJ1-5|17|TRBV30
CAWSVPRTGAYNQPQHF
TGTGCCTGGAGTGTACCCCGGACAGGCGCCTACAATCAGCCCCAGCATTTT
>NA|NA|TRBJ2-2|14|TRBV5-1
CASSQPIVPGELFF
TGCGCCAGCAGCCAACCGATAGTCCCCGGGGAGCTGTTTTTT
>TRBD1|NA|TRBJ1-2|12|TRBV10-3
CAIAEGAEGYTF
TGTGCCATCGCCGAGGGGGCGGAAGGCTACACCTTC
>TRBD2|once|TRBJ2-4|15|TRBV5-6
CASSLIAGGQNIQYF
TGTGCCAGCAGCTTGATCGCGGGAGGGCAAAACATTCAGTACTTC
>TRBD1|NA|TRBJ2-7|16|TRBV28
CASNSRLPGSGGEQYF
TGTGCCAGCAACTCAAGGTTGCCGGGATCAGGGGGCGAGCAGTACTTC
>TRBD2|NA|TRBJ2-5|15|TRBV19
CATMPAGGLQETQYF
TGTGCCACTATGCCCGCGGGAGGCCTTCAAGAGACCCAGTACTTC
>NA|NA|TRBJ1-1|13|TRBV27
CASAGTMNTEAFF
TGTGCCAGCGCCGGGACAATGAACACTGAAGCTTTCTTT
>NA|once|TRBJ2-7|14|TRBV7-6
CASSSLTGRNEQYF
TGTGCCAGCTCATCGTTAACGGGAAGGAACGAGCAGTACTTC
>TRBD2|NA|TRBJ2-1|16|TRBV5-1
CASSSGLAGYYNEQFF
TGCGCCAGCAGCTCCGGACTAGCGGGCTATTACAATGAGCAGTTCTTC
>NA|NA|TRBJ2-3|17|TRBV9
CASSSRGGGAQVDTQYF
TGTGCCAGCAGCTCAAGGGGGGGAGGGGCCCAGGTAGATACGCAGTATTTT
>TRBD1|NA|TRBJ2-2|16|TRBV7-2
CASSLRQGVNTGELFF
TGTGCCAGCAGCTTAAGACAGGGGGTGAACACCGGGGAGCTGTTTTTT
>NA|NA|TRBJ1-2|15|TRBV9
CASSSDTGRWGGYTF
TGTGCCAGCAGCTCTGACACAGGGCGGTGGGGTGGCTACACCTTC
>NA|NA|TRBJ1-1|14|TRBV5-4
CASSLMMRDTEAFF
TGTGCCAGCAGCTTGATGATGAGAGACACTGAAGCTTTCTTT
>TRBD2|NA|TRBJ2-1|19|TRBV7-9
CASSLRVLTSGSSYNEQFF
TGTGCCAGCAGCTTAAGGGTATTGACTAGCGGGAGCTCCTACAATGAGCAGTTCTTC
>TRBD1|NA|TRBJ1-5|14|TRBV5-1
CASSSTGGVQPQHF
TGCGCCAGCAGCTCGACAGGGGGCGTTCAGCCCCAGCATTTT
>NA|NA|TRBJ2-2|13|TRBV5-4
CASSLGTSGELFF
TGTGCCAGCAGCTTGGGGACAAGTGGGGAGCTGTTTTTT
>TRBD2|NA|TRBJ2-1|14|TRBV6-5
CASSSGTTYNEQFF
TGTGCCAGCAGCTCGGGGACTACCTACAATGAGCAGTTCTTC
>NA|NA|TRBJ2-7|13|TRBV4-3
CASSQALLDEQYF
TGCGCCAGCAGCCAAGCCTTATTAGACGAGCAGTACTTC
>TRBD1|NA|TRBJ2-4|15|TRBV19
CASSIDRTGIHIQYF
TGTGCCAGTAGTATAGATCGGACAGGGATCCACATTCAGTACTTC
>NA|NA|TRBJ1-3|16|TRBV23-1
CASSRLLEGGGNTVYF
TGCGCCAGCAGTCGGTTGTTGGAGGGAGGAGGAAACACCGTATATTTT
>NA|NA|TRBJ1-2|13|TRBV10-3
CAISEQGAQGYTF
TGTGCCATCAGTGAGCAAGGGGCGCAAGGCTACACCTTC
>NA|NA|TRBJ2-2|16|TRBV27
CASSLTRVLNTGELFF
TGTGCCAGCAGTCTAACTAGGGTGTTGAACACCGGGGAGCTGTTTTTT
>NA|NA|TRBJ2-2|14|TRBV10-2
CASSWDWNTGELFF
TGCGCCAGCAGTTGGGACTGGAACACCGGGGAGCTGTTTTTT
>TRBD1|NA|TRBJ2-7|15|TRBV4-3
CASSQRTGGSYEQYF
TGCGCCAGCAGCCAACGGACAGGGGGGTCCTACGAGCAGTACTTC
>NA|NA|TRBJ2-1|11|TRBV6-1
CALRGGVEQFF
TGTGCCCTCCGAGGGGGGGTTGAGCAGTTCTTC
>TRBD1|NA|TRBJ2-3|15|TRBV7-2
CASSSVGQGKDTQYF
TGTGCCAGCAGCTCCGTCGGACAGGGGAAAGATACGCAGTATTTT
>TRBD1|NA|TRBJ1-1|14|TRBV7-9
CSSSLGTANTEAFF
TGTTCCAGCAGCTTAGGGACAGCGAACACTGAAGCTTTCTTT
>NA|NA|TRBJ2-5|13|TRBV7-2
CASSLAGIETQYF
TGTGCCAGCAGCTTGGCAGGGATCGAGACCCAGTACTTC
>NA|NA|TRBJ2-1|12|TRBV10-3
CAISDGTSEQFF
TGTGCCATCTCGGACGGGACTTCTGAGCAGTTCTTC